The source of this T cell receptor (beta chain) is a study of cytomegalovirus exposure and HLA in healthy donors. Study-level results: Accurate predictions that matched the HLA-A and HLA-B alleles of most subjects were reportedly made from TCR beta sequences. The authors later found HLA-associated TCR beta chains more clonally expanded than equally common others. There was a cluster of highly shared sequence variants that was likely a sequencing artifact.

Note on this clone: Its antigen is currently unknown.

Germline trimming cut 2 bases from V and 4 bases from J; bases unmatched to any gene: 5. The CDR3 spans 15 residues. The germline V gene has CDR1 SGHDT and CDR2 YYEEEE. The PCR had 60 Vbeta and 13 Jbeta primers. TCRdb's copy holds only in-frame clones and misses some; the assay was immunoSEQ multiplex PCR. The profile shows over 150,000 clones, 77% of them singletons. The specimen sequenced was PBMCs. V and J are TRBV5-6 and TRBJ1-5; 8 bases agree with TRBD1. The clonotype was recovered from a woman aged 60-75 years in good health and CMV-seropositive. The CDR3 spells CASSFKDRVNQPQHF. The CDR3 DNA reads as TGTGCCAGCAGCTTCAAGGACAGGGTAAATCAGCCCCAGCATTTT. Drawing the rest from reference TRBV5-6 and TRBJ1-5, the complete variable domain is DAGVTQSPTHLIKTRGQQVTLRCSPKSGHDTVSWYQQALGQGPQFIFQYYEEEERQRGNFPDRFSGHQFPNYSSELNVNALLLGDSALYLCASSFKDRVNQPQHFGDGTRLSIL.